The clone carrying this T cell receptor beta chain has only a few counts. The CDR3 spans 13 residues. Germline-derived CDR1 and CDR2 are GTSNPN and SVGIG (reference sequence). V dropped 3 bases and J dropped 10 bases, with 16 bases sitting between them. Clones were read by immunoSEQ multiplex PCR, and TCRdb kept only the in-frame ones, dropping some. The profile shows 65,000 to 85,000 clones, about 90% of them singletons. These data come from a study of T cell changes during pregnancy in multiple sclerosis. The sequence came from a female donor in good health, enrolled as a control in a pregnancy study. The rearrangement uses TRBV30 and TRBJ2-1; D call uncertain. The sample here was peripheral blood, taken in the first trimester of pregnancy. CDR3 nucleotide sequence: TGTGCCTGGAGACCTAGTCCGGCGGCGGAGCAGTTCTTC. Its protein product is CAWRPSPAAEQFF.